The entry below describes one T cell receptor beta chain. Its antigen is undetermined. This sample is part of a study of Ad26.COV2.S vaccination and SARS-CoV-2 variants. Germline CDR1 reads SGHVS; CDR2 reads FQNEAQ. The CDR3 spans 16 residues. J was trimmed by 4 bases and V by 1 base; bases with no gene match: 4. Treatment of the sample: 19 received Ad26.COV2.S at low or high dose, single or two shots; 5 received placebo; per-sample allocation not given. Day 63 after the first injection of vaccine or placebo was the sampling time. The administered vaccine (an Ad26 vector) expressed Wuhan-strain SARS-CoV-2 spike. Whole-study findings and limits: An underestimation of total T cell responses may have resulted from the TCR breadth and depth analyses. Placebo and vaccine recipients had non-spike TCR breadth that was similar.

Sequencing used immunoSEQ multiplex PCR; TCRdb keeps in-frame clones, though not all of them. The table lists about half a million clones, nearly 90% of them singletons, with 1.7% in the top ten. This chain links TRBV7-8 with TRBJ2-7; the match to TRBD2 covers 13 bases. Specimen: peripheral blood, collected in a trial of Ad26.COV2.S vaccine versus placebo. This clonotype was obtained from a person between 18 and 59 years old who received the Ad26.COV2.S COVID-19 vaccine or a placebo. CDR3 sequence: CASSLGLLAGGYEQYF. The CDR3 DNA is TGTGCCAGCAGCTTAGGTTTACTAGCGGGAGGGTACGAGCAGTACTTC.